The 5 T cell receptor beta chains reported below all come from one sample, sequenced in a study of control samples from healthy donors and cancer patients. Repertoires were generated with immunoSEQ multiplex PCR, while TCRdb's copy carries only in-frame clones and drops some. The sample includes about 130,000 clones, about nine tenths of them seen just once. Sequenced sample: blood. The receptors come from a man between 35 and 55 years old in good health.

The chain couples TRBV4-1 to TRBJ1-1; 9 nucleotides match TRBD1. The CDR3 runs to 15 residues. Germline assignment: CDR1 MGHRA and CDR2 YSYEKL. J was trimmed by 4 bases and V by 1 base; bases with no gene match: 4. The CDR3 coding sequence is TGCGCCAGCAGCCAAGCCGCGACAGGGGGCACTGAAGCTTTCTTT. This codes for CASSQAATGGTEAFF.

The chain uses TRBV9 and TRBJ1-6; TRBD1 might be the D (5 bases). Trimming shortened V by 1 base and J by 7 bases, and 12 bases separated the two germline ends. Germline lookup yields CDR1 SGDLS and CDR2 YYNGEE. This CDR3 has 15 amino acids. CDR3 sequence: CASSVYGGENSPLHF. In nucleotides, the CDR3 is TGTGCCAGCAGCGTATACGGGGGGGAGAATTCACCCCTCCACTTT. The full variable domain, completed using reference TRBV9 and TRBJ1-6, is DSGVTQTPKHLITATGQRVTLRCSPRSGDLSVYWYQQSLDQGLQFLIQYYNGEERAKGNILERFSAQQFPDLHSELNLSSLELGDSALYFCASSVYGGENSPLHFGNGTRLTVT.

This chain connects TRBV2 to TRBJ2-1; TRBD2 aligns across 9 bases. CDR3 size: 17 residues. Germline V gene lookup returns CDR1 SNHLY and CDR2 FYNNEI. V trimming: 4 bases; J trimming: 1 base; junction bases outside the gene matches: 8. CDR3 nucleotides: TGTGCCAGCAGTGCCAACTTGGCGGGGGGGTCCTACAATGAGCAGTTCTTC. It is translated as CASSANLAGGSYNEQFF.

The count of this clone is one. V usage is TRBV5-1 and J usage is TRBJ2-7; D unclear. This CDR3 has 12 residues. Germline V CDR1 and CDR2: SGHRS, YFSETQ. Deletions cut 1 base from V and 5 bases from J, with 7 bases between. CDR3 sequence: CASSLILDEQYF. CDR3 DNA: TGCGCCAGCAGCTTGATCCTGGACGAGCAGTACTTC. The full variable domain, its missing parts supplied by reference TRBV5-1 and TRBJ2-7, is KAGVTQTPRYLIKTRGQQVTLSCSPISGHRSVSWYQQTPGQGLQFLFEYFSETQRNKGNFPGRFSGRQFSNSRSEMNVSTLELGDSALYLCASSLILDEQYFGPGTRLTVT.

This clone was picked up one time. The chain joins TRBV28 to TRBJ1-2, with TRBD1 as a possible D gene (5 bases). Germline CDR1 reads MDHEN; CDR2 reads SYDVKM. This CDR3 comprises 12 residues. The V and J ends lost 8 bases and 5 bases respectively, with 12 bases between them. The CDR3 spells CASGRDLYGYTF. CDR3 sequence (DNA): TGTGCCAGCGGCAGGGATCTTTATGGCTACACCTTC.